This record covers a single TCR beta chain. The antigen is not known. This specimen comes from a study of cytomegalovirus exposure and HLA in healthy donors. Overall study results and limits: In a later analysis, specific HLA alleles were associated with around 17,000 TCR beta sequences at a 0.05 false discovery rate.

Trimming cost V 3 bases and J 7 bases; bases outside gene matches: 8. This CDR3 comprises 16 residues. Germline CDR1 is SNHLY and CDR2 is FYNNEI. The PCR employed 60 Vbeta primers together with 13 Jbeta primers. Generated by immunoSEQ multiplex PCR, the TCRdb table keeps only in-frame clones and is missing some. The data show over 150,000 clones, around 81% seen once. The V call is TRBV2, the J call TRBJ1-6; 8 nucleotides agree with TRBD1. The sequenced sample consisted of PBMCs. The TCR was taken from a woman aged 25 to 45 in good health and CMV-seronegative. The CDR3 region has the DNA TGTGCCAGCAGTGATCGGAGGACAGGGAAAAATTCACCCCTCCACTTT. It specifies CASSDRRTGKNSPLHF. Drawing the rest from reference TRBV2 and TRBJ1-6, the complete variable domain is EPEVTQTPSHQVTQMGQEVILRCVPISNHLYFYWYRQILGQKVEFLVSFYNNEISEKSEIFDDQFSVERPDGSNFTLKIRSTKLEDSAMYFCASSDRRTGKNSPLHFGNGTRLTVT.